This is a list of T cell receptor beta chains from one sample in a study of radiotherapy plus CTLA-4 blockade in lung cancer. The data were produced by immunoSEQ multiplex PCR, yet TCRdb's version contains in-frame clones alone and is incomplete. The data hold some 110,000 clones, with 81% observed a single time. Sample: peripheral blood, taken from a patient treated with radiotherapy plus ipilimumab. These receptors were taken from a human donor with non-small cell lung cancer that progressed on radiotherapy plus ipilimumab. Some clones in this sample may be carry-over from other donors' samples. Each CDR3 is given with its conserved first and last residue. Each record gives: V gene, D gene, clone size, J gene, CDR3 DNA, CDR3 protein. The D gene is left open where the match is weak. The listing skips clone size in some rows; elsewhere it reads once, few, many or a size class.

v_call: TRBV7-2
d_call: .
clone_size: .
j_call: TRBJ2-1
cdr3_nt: TGTGCCAGCAGTCAATTCCGGGACTCGCAAGGGAATGAGCAGTTCTTC
cdr3_aa: CASSQFRDSQGNEQFF

v_call: TRBV6-4
d_call: .
clone_size: .
j_call: TRBJ2-7
cdr3_nt: TGTGCCAGCAGTATACCCCACCCTGTTGAGTACGAGCAGTACTTC
cdr3_aa: CASSIPHPVEYEQYF

v_call: TRBV2
d_call: TRBD1
clone_size: .
j_call: TRBJ1-5
cdr3_nt: TGTGCCAGCAGACGGACAGGAGCGCAACAGCCCCAGCATTTT
cdr3_aa: CASRRTGAQQPQHF

v_call: TRBV27
d_call: .
clone_size: .
j_call: TRBJ1-4
cdr3_nt: TGTGCCAGCAGTTTGGGGGTGGAGGCTGAAAAACTGTTTTTT
cdr3_aa: CASSLGVEAEKLFF

v_call: TRBV18
d_call: TRBD1
clone_size: .
j_call: TRBJ1-1
cdr3_nt: TGTGCCACCGAGGGACAGAGGAACACTGAAGCTTTCTTT
cdr3_aa: CATEGQRNTEAFF

v_call: TRBV2
d_call: .
clone_size: few
j_call: TRBJ1-1
cdr3_nt: TGTGCCAGCAGAGAACAGTGGAACACTGAAGCTTTCTTT
cdr3_aa: CASREQWNTEAFF

v_call: TRBV19
d_call: TRBD2
clone_size: once
j_call: TRBJ2-1
cdr3_nt: TGTGCCAGTAGTTCCCTAGCGGGGAACAATGAGCAGTTCTTC
cdr3_aa: CASSSLAGNNEQFF

v_call: TRBV30
d_call: .
clone_size: .
j_call: TRBJ1-6
cdr3_nt: TGTGCCTCACAATGGGGGCTCCCCAATTCACCCCTCCACTTT
cdr3_aa: CASQWGLPNSPLHF

v_call: TRBV5-4
d_call: .
clone_size: .
j_call: TRBJ1-2
cdr3_nt: TGTGCCAGCAGCTCGGTAGGAGTTAGGTATGGCTACACCTTC
cdr3_aa: CASSSVGVRYGYTF

v_call: TRBV6-5
d_call: .
clone_size: .
j_call: TRBJ1-1
cdr3_nt: TGTGCCAGCAGTTACTCGCGGAGGGGGAACACTGAAGCTTTCTTT
cdr3_aa: CASSYSRRGNTEAFF

v_call: TRBV18
d_call: .
clone_size: .
j_call: TRBJ1-5
cdr3_nt: TGTGCCAGCTCACCATCCGGTGGAGGAGTTGGTCAGCCCCAGCATTTT
cdr3_aa: CASSPSGGGVGQPQHF

v_call: TRBV5-4
d_call: .
clone_size: few
j_call: TRBJ2-7
cdr3_nt: TGTGCCAGCAGCTTGTTATATGACTCCTACGAGCAGTACTTC
cdr3_aa: CASSLLYDSYEQYF

v_call: TRBV5-1
d_call: TRBD2
clone_size: .
j_call: TRBJ2-3
cdr3_nt: TGCGCCAGCAGCCCCGGGACTAGCGGGAGCACAGATACGCAGTATTTT
cdr3_aa: CASSPGTSGSTDTQYF

v_call: TRBV5-1
d_call: .
clone_size: few
j_call: TRBJ1-6
cdr3_nt: TGCGCCAGCAGTAGGTCGGGAGATAATTCACCCCTCCACTTT
cdr3_aa: CASSRSGDNSPLHF

v_call: TRBV4-2
d_call: .
clone_size: .
j_call: TRBJ1-6
cdr3_nt: TGTGCCAGCAGCCAAGACCAATTCAGGGCTTACTCCTATAATTCACCCCTCCACTTT
cdr3_aa: CASSQDQFRAYSYNSPLHF

v_call: TRBV19
d_call: TRBD1
clone_size: few
j_call: TRBJ1-4
cdr3_nt: TGTGCCAGTAGTATCACAGGGGGCGAAAAACTGTTTTTT
cdr3_aa: CASSITGGEKLFF

v_call: TRBV2
d_call: .
clone_size: .
j_call: TRBJ2-3
cdr3_nt: TGTGCCAGCAGTGTGCGACCCACAGATACGCAGTATTTT
cdr3_aa: CASSVRPTDTQYF

v_call: TRBV5-1
d_call: .
clone_size: few
j_call: TRBJ2-7
cdr3_nt: TGCGCCAGCAGATTGGGGGGGACAGGTCCCGAGCAGTACTTC
cdr3_aa: CASRLGGTGPEQYF

v_call: TRBV7-8
d_call: .
clone_size: .
j_call: TRBJ1-3
cdr3_nt: TGTGCCAGCACCCTCTCTGGAAACACCATATATTTT
cdr3_aa: CASTLSGNTIYF

v_call: TRBV11-2
d_call: .
clone_size: once
j_call: TRBJ2-3
cdr3_nt: TGTGCCAGCAGCTCACAGTGGGATACGCAGTATTTT
cdr3_aa: CASSSQWDTQYF

v_call: TRBV19
d_call: .
clone_size: .
j_call: TRBJ2-2
cdr3_nt: TGTGCCAGTACCAGGACACCGAACACCGGGGAGCTGTTTTTT
cdr3_aa: CASTRTPNTGELFF

v_call: TRBV5-1
d_call: .
clone_size: .
j_call: TRBJ2-2
cdr3_nt: TGCGCCAGCAGCTTGGCGGGGACCTCGAACACCGGGGAGCTGTTTTTT
cdr3_aa: CASSLAGTSNTGELFF

v_call: TRBV18
d_call: .
clone_size: .
j_call: TRBJ1-1
cdr3_nt: TGTGCCAGCTCCTTCGGACAGACAATGAACACTGAAGCTTTCTTT
cdr3_aa: CASSFGQTMNTEAFF

v_call: TRBV9
d_call: .
clone_size: .
j_call: TRBJ2-5
cdr3_nt: TGTGCCAGCAGCGTAGGACATGGCGAGACCCAGTACTTC
cdr3_aa: CASSVGHGETQYF

v_call: TRBV7-9
d_call: .
clone_size: .
j_call: TRBJ1-1
cdr3_nt: TGTGCCAGCAGCTTACCGTCCGGGATCGGTTCTGAAGCTTTCTTT
cdr3_aa: CASSLPSGIGSEAFF

v_call: TRBV15
d_call: TRBD2
clone_size: .
j_call: TRBJ2-1
cdr3_nt: TGTGCCACCAGCAGTCCCCCGACTAGCGGGGGCCTAAGCTCCTACAATGAGCAGTTCTTC
cdr3_aa: CATSSPPTSGGLSSYNEQFF

v_call: TRBV18
d_call: TRBD1
clone_size: .
j_call: TRBJ1-2
cdr3_nt: TGTGCCAGCTCACCACCGGGGGGACAGGGGGCTGGTGGCTACACCTTC
cdr3_aa: CASSPPGGQGAGGYTF

v_call: TRBV30
d_call: .
clone_size: .
j_call: TRBJ2-3
cdr3_nt: TGTGCCTGGAGTCTGGCCTTCCTCCCCACAGATACGCAGTATTTT
cdr3_aa: CAWSLAFLPTDTQYF